These T cell receptor beta chains were read from a single sample in a study of T-cell reconstitution after alpha-beta-depleted transplantation in children. TCRdb re-called the PCR reads with MiXCR, one entry per CDR3 protein. Of approximately 520,000 distinct CDR3 sequences listed, about 30% are singletons. Source: PBMCs from the stem cell graft donor, taken from the stem cell graft. All receptors come from a human donor who donated a stem cell graft to a child with aplastic anemia. Both conserved end residues are part of each CDR3. The D gene is left open where the match is weak. Clone sizes are given selectively: once, few, many, or a class where the clone is expanded.

D	size	V	J	DNA	CDR3
NA	few	TRBV18	TRBJ2-3	TGTGCCAGCTCACGCCTCACAGATACGCAGTATTTT	CASSRLTDTQYF
NA	NA	TRBV6-2/TRBV6-3	TRBJ1-1	TGTGCCAGCAGTTACGCTTCTTACACTGAAGCTTTCTTT	CASSYASYTEAFF
NA	few	TRBV29-1	TRBJ1-1	TGCAGCGTAGTACTCAGGGAATCCACTGAAGCTTTCTTT	CSVVLRESTEAFF
NA	many	TRBV18	TRBJ1-5	TGTGCCAGCTCCCAAGGGTATAGCAATCAGCCCCAGCATTTT	CASSQGYSNQPQHF
NA	NA	TRBV3-1	TRBJ2-1	TGTGCCAGCAGCCCTTGGCGGACGTTCGGTAGCTTCAATGAGCAGTTCTTC	CASSPWRTFGSFNEQFF
NA	few	TRBV5-1	TRBJ1-6	TGCGCCAGCAGGAACAACGCAGGGACTAATTCACCCCTCCACTTT	CASRNNAGTNSPLHF
NA	few	TRBV6-6	TRBJ2-6	TGTGCCAGCGAGAAAGGCTCCTCTACCCTGACTTTC	CASEKGSSTLTF
NA	NA	TRBV10-3	TRBJ2-1	TGTGCCATCAGGGCGGTACAGAGGAATGAGCAGTTCTTC	CAIRAVQRNEQFF
TRBD1	NA	TRBV28	TRBJ2-1	TGTGCCAGCAGTCGACGGGACAGGGGAATCGATGAGCAGTTCTTC	CASSRRDRGIDEQFF
NA	NA	TRBV7-2	TRBJ1-5	TGTGCCAGCAGGGTCCGGATCAATAGCAATCAGCCCCAGCATTTT	CASRVRINSNQPQHF
TRBD2	NA	TRBV10-3	TRBJ2-5	TGTGCCTCCCACGACCCTTATAGCGGGAGTTTGGAGACCCAGTACTTC	CASHDPYSGSLETQYF
NA	NA	TRBV10-3	TRBJ1-3	TGTGCCATCAGCGCGACGCGGCAAACTGGAAACACCATATATTTT	CAISATRQTGNTIYF
TRBD1	few	TRBV20-1	TRBJ2-2	TGCAGTGCTAGACCGGGACAGAAGAACACCGGGGAGCTGTTTTTT	CSARPGQKNTGELFF
NA	NA	TRBV25-1	TRBJ1-1	TGTGCCAGCAGTGAACCGACGGACATGAACACTGAAGCTTTCTTT	CASSEPTDMNTEAFF
NA	NA	TRBV20-1	TRBJ1-6	TGCAGTGCGGACGATTCCTCTACCAATTCACCCCTCCACTTT	CSADDSSTNSPLHF
NA	few	TRBV20-1	TRBJ1-1	TGCAGTGCTGCCCCGCGGACGCAGAACTGGAACACTGAAGCTTTCTTT	CSAAPRTQNWNTEAFF
TRBD2	NA	TRBV6-2/TRBV6-3	TRBJ2-1	TGTGCCAGCAGTTACGCCGGGACTAGCGGTGGTGAGGAGCAGTTCTTC	CASSYAGTSGGEEQFF
NA	NA	TRBV5-1	TRBJ2-1	TGCGCCAGCAGCGTGGGGAACGGCTGGGTGTATGAGCAGTTCTTC	CASSVGNGWVYEQFF
NA	NA	TRBV4-2	TRBJ2-7	TGTGCCAGCAGCCAGGGGACTGCCGACTACGAGCAGTACTTC	CASSQGTADYEQYF
NA	once	TRBV20-1	TRBJ1-5	TGCAGTGCTGCTAAACTCGACAGGATGAATAGCAATCAGCCCCAGCATTTT	CSAAKLDRMNSNQPQHF
NA	NA	TRBV7-2	TRBJ1-2	TGTGCCAGCAGCTTAAATAGACAGCCGAGCGGCTACACCTTC	CASSLNRQPSGYTF
NA	NA	TRBV20-1	TRBJ2-5	TGCAGTGCTGGAGCGGCTTCGTTGCAAGAGACCCAGTACTTC	CSAGAASLQETQYF
NA	NA	TRBV29-1	TRBJ2-6	TGCAGCGCTAGGGAGACTGGGGCCAACGTCCTGACTTTC	CSARETGANVLTF
TRBD1	NA	TRBV28	TRBJ1-4	TGTGCCAGCAGCCGTTCGGGACAGGGGGTGCAGACACTGTTTTTT	CASSRSGQGVQTLFF
NA	NA	TRBV3-1	TRBJ1-2	TGTGCCAGCAGCCAAGAGGTCGGGGGCGTGTGCTACACCTTC	CASSQEVGGVCYTF
NA	few	TRBV6-5	TRBJ1-4	TGTGCCAGCAGTTCCAGAGAGGGGGGCCTTGAAAAACTGTTTTTT	CASSSREGGLEKLFF
TRBD1	NA	TRBV15	TRBJ2-5	TGTGCCACCAGCAGCAGGGGGCAAGAGACCCAGTACTTC	CATSSRGQETQYF
NA	few	TRBV2	TRBJ1-6	TGTGCCAGCTCAAACTATAATTCACCCCTCCACTTT	CASSNYNSPLHF
NA	NA	TRBV20-1	TRBJ1-3	TGCGCCGCCTGGGACACGAGATCGCCCAGCACCATATATTTT	CAAWDTRSPSTIYF
TRBD1	many	TRBV19	TRBJ1-5	TGTGCCAGTGCCCCGGGACAGACGAGCAATCAGCCCCAGCATTTT	CASAPGQTSNQPQHF
NA	NA	TRBV29-1	TRBJ2-3	TGCAGCGTCGCCGCCTTCGGACAGATCTTCACAGATACGCAGTATTTT	CSVAAFGQIFTDTQYF
NA	NA	TRBV29-1	TRBJ2-5	TGCAGCCCGGGTGGGCCCCGGGAGACCCAGTACTTC	CSPGGPRETQYF